The rows below give T cell receptor beta chains drawn from one sample of a study of T cells in tuberculosis. Repertoires were generated with immunoSEQ multiplex PCR, while TCRdb's copy carries only in-frame clones and drops some. Altogether approximately 30,000 clones are present, around 90% being singletons, with the ten largest covering around 7.7%. The sequenced sample consisted of PBMCs. Source of these receptors: a donor between 10 and 35 years old with latent tuberculosis or without tuberculosis infection. Some clones in this sample may be carry-over from other donors' samples. Both conserved end residues are part of each CDR3. D genes are given only for firm matches. The listing skips clone size in some rows; elsewhere it reads once, few, many or a size class.

TGTGCCAGCAGTACCTTTAGCGGGAGCTCCTACAATGAGCAGTTCTTC | CASSTFSGSSYNEQFF | TRBD2 | TRBV28 | . | TRBJ2-1
TGTGCCAGCAGTTACAAGGCGGTTATTCAGCCCCAGCATTTT | CASSYKAVIQPQHF | . | TRBV6-5 | . | TRBJ1-5
TGTGCCAGCAGTTACGGACAGGGGAATGGCTACACCTTC | CASSYGQGNGYTF | TRBD1 | TRBV6-5 | . | TRBJ1-2
TGCAGCGTTGTTACCGGGACTAGCACAGATACGCAGTATTTT | CSVVTGTSTDTQYF | . | TRBV29-1 | . | TRBJ2-3
TGCGCCAGCAGACGGGACACTGCTACCTATGGCTACACCTTC | CASRRDTATYGYTF | . | TRBV5-1 | . | TRBJ1-2
TGTGCCAGCAGTGAGGGTGTCCGGGTCGGGAATGAGCAGTTCTTC | CASSEGVRVGNEQFF | . | TRBV2 | few | TRBJ2-1
TGTGCCAGCTCCTATTCAAAGGGAGGGACCGGCTACACCTTC | CASSYSKGGTGYTF | . | TRBV18 | . | TRBJ1-2
TGCAGCGCTGTACAGGGATCCTACGAGCAGTACTTC | CSAVQGSYEQYF | . | TRBV29-1 | . | TRBJ2-7
TGTGCCAGCTCACCACTAGACAGGGGGCTTACGGGTGAAGCTTTCTTT | CASSPLDRGLTGEAFF | TRBD1 | TRBV18 | . | TRBJ1-1
TGTGCCAGCAGCTTAGGTACCAAAAACATTCAGTACTTC | CASSLGTKNIQYF | . | TRBV13 | . | TRBJ2-4
TGCGCCAGCAGCCTCAGTATGAGGGCCCCTGAAGCTTTCTTT | CASSLSMRAPEAFF | . | TRBV5-1 | . | TRBJ1-1
TGTGCCAGCAGCGTAGCGGGAGTGAATCGCGAGCAGTACTTC | CASSVAGVNREQYF | TRBD2 | TRBV2 | . | TRBJ2-7
TGTGCCAGCAGCCTACGGCAAGGACAGGAAGAAGCTTTCTTT | CASSLRQGQEEAFF | TRBD1 | TRBV6-6 | . | TRBJ1-1
TGTGCCAGCAGTGCCACAGGGGGGACCTACAATGAGCAGTTCTTC | CASSATGGTYNEQFF | TRBD1 | TRBV6-1 | once | TRBJ2-1
TGTGCCACCAGGGCCAGGGAGGATTGGGAGACCCAGTACTTC | CATRAREDWETQYF | . | TRBV15 | . | TRBJ2-5
TGCGCCAGCGGTAACAGGGATGGGGCCAACGTCCTGACTTTC | CASGNRDGANVLTF | . | TRBV10-1 | . | TRBJ2-6
TGTGCCAGCAGCCATAGAACAGGGGGCCTGAACACCGGGGAGCTGTTTTTT | CASSHRTGGLNTGELFF | TRBD1 | TRBV14 | . | TRBJ2-2